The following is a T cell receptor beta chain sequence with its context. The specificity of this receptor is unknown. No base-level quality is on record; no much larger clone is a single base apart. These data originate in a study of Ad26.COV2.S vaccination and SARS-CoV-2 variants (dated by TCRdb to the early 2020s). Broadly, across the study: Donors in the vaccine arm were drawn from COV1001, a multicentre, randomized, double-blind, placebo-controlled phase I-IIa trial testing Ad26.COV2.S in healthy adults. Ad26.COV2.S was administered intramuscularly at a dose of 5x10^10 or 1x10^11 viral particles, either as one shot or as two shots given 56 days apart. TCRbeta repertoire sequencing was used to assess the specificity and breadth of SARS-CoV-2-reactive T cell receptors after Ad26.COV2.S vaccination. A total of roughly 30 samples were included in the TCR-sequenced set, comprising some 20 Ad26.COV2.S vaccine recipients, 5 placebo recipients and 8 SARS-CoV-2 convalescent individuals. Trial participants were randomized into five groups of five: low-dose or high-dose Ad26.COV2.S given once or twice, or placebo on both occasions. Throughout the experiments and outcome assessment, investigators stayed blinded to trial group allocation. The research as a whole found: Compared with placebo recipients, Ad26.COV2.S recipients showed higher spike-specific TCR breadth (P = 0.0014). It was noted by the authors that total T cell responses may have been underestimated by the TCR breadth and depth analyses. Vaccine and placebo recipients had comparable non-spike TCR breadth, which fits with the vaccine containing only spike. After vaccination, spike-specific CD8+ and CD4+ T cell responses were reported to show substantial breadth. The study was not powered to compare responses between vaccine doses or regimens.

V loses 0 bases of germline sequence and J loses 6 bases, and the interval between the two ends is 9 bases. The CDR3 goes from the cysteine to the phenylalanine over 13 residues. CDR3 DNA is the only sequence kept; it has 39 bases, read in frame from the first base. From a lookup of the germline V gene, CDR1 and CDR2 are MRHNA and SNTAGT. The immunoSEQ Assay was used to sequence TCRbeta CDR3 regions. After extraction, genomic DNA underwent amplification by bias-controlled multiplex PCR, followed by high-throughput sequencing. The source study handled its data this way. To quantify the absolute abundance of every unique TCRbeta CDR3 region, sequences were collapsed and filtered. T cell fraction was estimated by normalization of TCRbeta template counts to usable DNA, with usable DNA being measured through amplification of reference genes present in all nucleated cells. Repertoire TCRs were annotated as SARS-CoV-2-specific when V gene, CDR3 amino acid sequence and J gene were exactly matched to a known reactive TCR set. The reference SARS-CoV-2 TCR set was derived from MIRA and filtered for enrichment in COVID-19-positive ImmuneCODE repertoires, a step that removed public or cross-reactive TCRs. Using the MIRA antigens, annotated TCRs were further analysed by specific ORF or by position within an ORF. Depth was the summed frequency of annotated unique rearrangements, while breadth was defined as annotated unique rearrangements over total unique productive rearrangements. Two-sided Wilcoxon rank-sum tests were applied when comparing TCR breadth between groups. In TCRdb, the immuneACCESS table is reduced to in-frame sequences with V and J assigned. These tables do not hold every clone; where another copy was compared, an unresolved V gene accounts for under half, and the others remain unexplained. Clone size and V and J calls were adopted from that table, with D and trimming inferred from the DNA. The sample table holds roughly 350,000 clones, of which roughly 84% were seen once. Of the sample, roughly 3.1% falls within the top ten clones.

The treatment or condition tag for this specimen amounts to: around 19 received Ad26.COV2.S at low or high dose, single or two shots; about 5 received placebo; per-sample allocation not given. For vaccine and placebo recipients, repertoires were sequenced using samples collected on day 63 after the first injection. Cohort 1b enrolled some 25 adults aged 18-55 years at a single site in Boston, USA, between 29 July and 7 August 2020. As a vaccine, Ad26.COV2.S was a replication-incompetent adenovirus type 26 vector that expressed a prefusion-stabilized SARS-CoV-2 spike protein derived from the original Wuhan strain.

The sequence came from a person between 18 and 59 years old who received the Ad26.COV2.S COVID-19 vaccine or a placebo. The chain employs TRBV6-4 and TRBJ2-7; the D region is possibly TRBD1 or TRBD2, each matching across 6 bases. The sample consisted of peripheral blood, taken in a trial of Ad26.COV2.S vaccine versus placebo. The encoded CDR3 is CASSDSRGVEQYF. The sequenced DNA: TGTGCCAGCAGTGACTCGAGGGGGGTCGAGCAGTACTTC.